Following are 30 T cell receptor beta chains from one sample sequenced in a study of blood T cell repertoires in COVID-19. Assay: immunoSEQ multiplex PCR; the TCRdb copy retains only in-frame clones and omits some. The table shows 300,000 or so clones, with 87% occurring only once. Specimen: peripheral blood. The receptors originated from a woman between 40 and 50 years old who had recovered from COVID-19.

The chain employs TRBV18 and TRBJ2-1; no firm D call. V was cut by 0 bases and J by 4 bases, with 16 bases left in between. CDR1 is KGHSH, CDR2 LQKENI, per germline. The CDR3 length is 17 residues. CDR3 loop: CASSPPDTLIGYNEQFF. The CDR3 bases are TGTGCCAGCTCACCACCTGACACCCTGATTGGATACAATGAGCAGTTCTTC.

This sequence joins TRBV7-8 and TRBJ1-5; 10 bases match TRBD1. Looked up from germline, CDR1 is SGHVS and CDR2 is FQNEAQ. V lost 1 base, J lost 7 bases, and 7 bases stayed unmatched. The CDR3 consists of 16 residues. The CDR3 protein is CASSLGGQGTGQPQHF. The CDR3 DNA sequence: TGTGCCAGCAGCTTAGGGGGACAGGGGACCGGGCAGCCCCAGCATTTT.

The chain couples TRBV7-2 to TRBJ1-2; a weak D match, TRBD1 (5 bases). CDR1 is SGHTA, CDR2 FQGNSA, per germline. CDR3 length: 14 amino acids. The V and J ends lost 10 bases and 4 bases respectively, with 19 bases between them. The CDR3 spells CATQGGATSYGYTF. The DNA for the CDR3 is TGTGCCACCCAGGGAGGGGCGACTTCCTATGGCTACACCTTC.

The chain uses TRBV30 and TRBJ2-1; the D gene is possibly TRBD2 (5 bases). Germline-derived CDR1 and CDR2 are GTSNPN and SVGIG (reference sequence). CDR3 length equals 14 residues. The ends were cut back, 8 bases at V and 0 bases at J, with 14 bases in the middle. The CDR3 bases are TGTGCCGGGGAGCGGTTAAGCTCCTACAATGAGCAGTTCTTC. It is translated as CAGERLSSYNEQFF.

CDR3 DNA sequence: TGTGCCAGCAGCTCAAGGGAGGTATCAGGAATAGAGACCCAGTACTTC. The encoded protein is CASSSREVSGIETQYF. V gene TRBV7-3 combines with J gene TRBJ2-5; perhaps TRBD2 as D (6 bases). Trimming removed 4 bases from V and 4 bases from J, with 19 bases in between. Germline values: CDR1 SGHTA, CDR2 FQGTGA. The CDR3 contains 16 residues.

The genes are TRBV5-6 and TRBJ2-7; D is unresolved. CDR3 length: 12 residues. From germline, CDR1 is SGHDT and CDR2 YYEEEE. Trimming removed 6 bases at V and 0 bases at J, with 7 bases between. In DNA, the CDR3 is TGTGCCAGCATGAAGCCCTCCTACGAGCAGTACTTC. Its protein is CASMKPSYEQYF.

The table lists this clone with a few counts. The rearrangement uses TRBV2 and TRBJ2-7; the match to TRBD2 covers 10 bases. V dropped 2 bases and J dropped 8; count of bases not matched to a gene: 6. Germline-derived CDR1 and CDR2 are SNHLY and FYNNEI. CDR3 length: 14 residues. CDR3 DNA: TGTGCCAGCAGTGAATTCCTAGCGGGGGTCAAGCAGTACTTC. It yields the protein CASSEFLAGVKQYF.

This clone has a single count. CDR3 region: CASSLVSGGAVDTQYF. As DNA, the CDR3 is TGCGCCAGCAGCTTGGTGAGCGGGGGGGCCGTAGATACGCAGTATTTT. The V gene is TRBV5-1, the J gene TRBJ2-3; 10 positions match TRBD2. This CDR3 region has 16 residues. With 0 bases clipped from V and 5 bases from J, the junction kept 6 bases outside the gene matches. From germline, CDR1 is SGHRS and CDR2 YFSETQ.

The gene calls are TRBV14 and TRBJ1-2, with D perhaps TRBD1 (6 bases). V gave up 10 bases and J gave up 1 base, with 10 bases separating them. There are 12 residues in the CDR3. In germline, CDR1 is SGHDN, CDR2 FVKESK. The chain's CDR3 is CATADSNYGYTF. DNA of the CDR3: TGTGCCACCGCGGACAGTAACTATGGCTACACCTTC. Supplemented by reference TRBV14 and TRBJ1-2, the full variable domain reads EAGVTQFPSHSVIEKGQTVTLRCDPISGHDNLYWYRRVMGKEIKFLLHFVKESKQDESGMPNNRFLAERTGGTYSTLKVQPAELEDSGVYFCATADSNYGYTFGSGTRLTVV.

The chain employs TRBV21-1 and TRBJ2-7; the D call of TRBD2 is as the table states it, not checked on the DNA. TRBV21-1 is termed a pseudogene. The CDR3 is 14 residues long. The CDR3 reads CASSSPSGPYEQYF. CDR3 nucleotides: TGTGCCAGCAGTTCCCCTAGCGGTCCCTACGAGCAGTACTTC.

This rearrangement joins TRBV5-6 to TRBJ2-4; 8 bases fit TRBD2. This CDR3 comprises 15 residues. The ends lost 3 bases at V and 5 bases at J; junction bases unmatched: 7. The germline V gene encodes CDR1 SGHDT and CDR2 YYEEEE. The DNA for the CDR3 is TGTGCCAGCAGCTCCCCCCGGGGGGGCGAAAACATTCAGTACTTC. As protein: CASSSPRGGENIQYF.

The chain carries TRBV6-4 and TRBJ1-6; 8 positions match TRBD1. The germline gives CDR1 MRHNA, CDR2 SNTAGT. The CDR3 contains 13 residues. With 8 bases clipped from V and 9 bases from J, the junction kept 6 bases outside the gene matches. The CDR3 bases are TGTGCCAGCCGAGGACAGGGCGGTTCACCCCTCCACTTT. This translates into CASRGQGGSPLHF.

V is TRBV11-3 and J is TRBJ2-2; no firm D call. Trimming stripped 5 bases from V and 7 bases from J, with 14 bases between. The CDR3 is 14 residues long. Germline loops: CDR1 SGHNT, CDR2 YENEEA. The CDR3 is CASSPSVHGGELFF. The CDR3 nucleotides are TGTGCCAGCAGCCCTAGTGTCCACGGCGGGGAGCTGTTTTTT.

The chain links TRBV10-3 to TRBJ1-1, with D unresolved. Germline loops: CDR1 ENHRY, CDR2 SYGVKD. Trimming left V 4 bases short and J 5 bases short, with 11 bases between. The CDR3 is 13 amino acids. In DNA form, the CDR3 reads TGTGCCATCAGTGTAGAGGGTTGGACTGAAGCTTTCTTT. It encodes CAISVEGWTEAFF.

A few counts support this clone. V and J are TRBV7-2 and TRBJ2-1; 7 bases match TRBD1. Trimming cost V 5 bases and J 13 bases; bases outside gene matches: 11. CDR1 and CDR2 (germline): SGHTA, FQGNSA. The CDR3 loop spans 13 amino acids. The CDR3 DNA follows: TGTGCCAGCAGCCGATCCGGACAGGAGAGACAGTTCTTC. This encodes CASSRSGQERQFF. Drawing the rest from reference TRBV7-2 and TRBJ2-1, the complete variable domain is GAGVSQSPSNKVTEKGKDVELRCDPISGHTALYWYRQSLGQGLEFLIYFQGNSAPDKSGLPSDRFSAERTGGSVSTLTIQRTQQEDSAVYLCASSRSGQERQFFGPGTRLTVL.

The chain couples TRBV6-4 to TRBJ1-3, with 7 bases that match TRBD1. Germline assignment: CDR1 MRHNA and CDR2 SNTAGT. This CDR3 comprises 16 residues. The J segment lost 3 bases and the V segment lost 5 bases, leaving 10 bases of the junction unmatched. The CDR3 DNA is TGTGCCAGCAGTAGTACAGGGGTCAGCCTTGGAAACACCATATATTTT. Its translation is CASSSTGVSLGNTIYF.

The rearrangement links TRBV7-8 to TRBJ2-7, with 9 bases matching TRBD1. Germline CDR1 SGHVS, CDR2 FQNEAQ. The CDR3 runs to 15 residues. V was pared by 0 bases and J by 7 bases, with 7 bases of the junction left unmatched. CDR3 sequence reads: CASSLATGGVGEQYF. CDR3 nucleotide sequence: TGTGCCAGCAGCTTAGCGACAGGGGGTGTAGGGGAGCAGTACTTC.

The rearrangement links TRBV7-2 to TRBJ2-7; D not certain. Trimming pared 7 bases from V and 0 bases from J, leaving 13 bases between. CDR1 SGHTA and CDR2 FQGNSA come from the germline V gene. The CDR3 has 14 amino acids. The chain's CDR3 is CASTPKWSSYEQYF. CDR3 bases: TGTGCCAGCACCCCTAAGTGGAGCTCCTACGAGCAGTACTTC. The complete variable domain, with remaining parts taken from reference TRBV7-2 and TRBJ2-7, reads GAGVSQSPSNKVTEKGKDVELRCDPISGHTALYWYRQSLGQGLEFLIYFQGNSAPDKSGLPSDRFSAERTGGSVSTLTIQRTQQEDSAVYLCASTPKWSSYEQYFGPGTRLTVT.

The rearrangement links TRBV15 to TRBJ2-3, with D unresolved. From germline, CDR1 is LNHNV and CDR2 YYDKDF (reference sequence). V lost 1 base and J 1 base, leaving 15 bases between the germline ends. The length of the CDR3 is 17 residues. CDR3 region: CATSRGRLFEGTDTQYF. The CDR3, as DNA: TGTGCCACCAGCAGAGGAAGACTGTTCGAAGGCACAGATACGCAGTATTTT.

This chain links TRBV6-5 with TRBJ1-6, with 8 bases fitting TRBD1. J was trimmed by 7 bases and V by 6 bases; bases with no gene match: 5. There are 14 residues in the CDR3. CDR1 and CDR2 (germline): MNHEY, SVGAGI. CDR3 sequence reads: CASRPGGGNSPLHF. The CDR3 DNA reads TGTGCCAGCAGACCAGGGGGCGGGAATTCACCCCTCCACTTT.

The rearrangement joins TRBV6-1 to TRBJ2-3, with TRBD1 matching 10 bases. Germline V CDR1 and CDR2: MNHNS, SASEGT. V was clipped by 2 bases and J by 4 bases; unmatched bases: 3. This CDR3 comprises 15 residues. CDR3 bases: TGTGCCAGCAGTGAAAAGGGACAGGGGTCAGATACGCAGTATTTT. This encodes CASSEKGQGSDTQYF.

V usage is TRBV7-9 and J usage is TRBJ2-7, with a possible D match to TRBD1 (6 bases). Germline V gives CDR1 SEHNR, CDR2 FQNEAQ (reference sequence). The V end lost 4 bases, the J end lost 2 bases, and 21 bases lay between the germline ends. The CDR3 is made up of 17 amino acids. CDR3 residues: CASSSANTGSSAYEQYF. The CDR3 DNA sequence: TGTGCCAGCAGCTCGGCAAATACAGGGAGTTCGGCCTACGAGCAGTACTTC.

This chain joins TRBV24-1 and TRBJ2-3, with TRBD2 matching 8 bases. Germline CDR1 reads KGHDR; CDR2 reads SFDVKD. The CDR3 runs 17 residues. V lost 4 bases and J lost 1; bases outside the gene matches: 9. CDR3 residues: CATSDPRGGLGTDTQYF. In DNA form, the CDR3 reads TGTGCCACCAGTGACCCCCGGGGGGGATTGGGCACAGATACGCAGTATTTT.

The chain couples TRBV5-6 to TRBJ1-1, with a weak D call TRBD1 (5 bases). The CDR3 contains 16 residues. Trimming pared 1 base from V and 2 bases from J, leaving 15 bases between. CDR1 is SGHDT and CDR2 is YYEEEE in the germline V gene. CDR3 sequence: CASSLLLAGENTEAFF. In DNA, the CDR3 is TGTGCCAGCAGCTTGCTATTAGCGGGGGAAAACACTGAAGCTTTCTTT.

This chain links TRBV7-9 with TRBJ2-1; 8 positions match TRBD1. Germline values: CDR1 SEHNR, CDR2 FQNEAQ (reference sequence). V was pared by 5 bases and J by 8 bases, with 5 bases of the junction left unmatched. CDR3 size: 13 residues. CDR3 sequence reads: CASSRLQGDEQFF. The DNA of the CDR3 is TGTGCCAGCAGCAGACTACAGGGGGATGAGCAGTTCTTC. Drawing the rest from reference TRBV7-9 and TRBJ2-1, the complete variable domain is DTGVSQNPRHKITKRGQNVTFRCDPISEHNRLYWYRQTLGQGPEFLTYFQNEAQLEKSRLLSDRFSAERPKGSFSTLEIQRTEQGDSAMYLCASSRLQGDEQFFGPGTRLTVL.

This chain's CDR3 is CASTPTPGSGGAYTQYF. Written as DNA, the CDR3 is TGTGCCAGTACCCCTACGCCGGGTAGCGGGGGGGCCTATACGCAGTATTTT. V is TRBV3-1 (or the pseudogene TRBV3-2) and J is TRBJ2-3, with TRBD2 identical over 11 bases. The germline V gene encodes CDR1 LGHDT and CDR2 YNNKEL (reference sequence). The V gene end was trimmed by 9 bases and the J gene end by 7 bases; junction bases not matched to a gene: 18. The CDR3 is 17 amino acids.

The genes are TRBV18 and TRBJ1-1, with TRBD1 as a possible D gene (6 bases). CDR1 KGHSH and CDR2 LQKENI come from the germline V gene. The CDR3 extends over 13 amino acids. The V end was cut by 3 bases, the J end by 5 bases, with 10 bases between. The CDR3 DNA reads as TGTGCCAGCTCACCCTTCGGACAGACTGAAGCTTTCTTT. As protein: CASSPFGQTEAFF.

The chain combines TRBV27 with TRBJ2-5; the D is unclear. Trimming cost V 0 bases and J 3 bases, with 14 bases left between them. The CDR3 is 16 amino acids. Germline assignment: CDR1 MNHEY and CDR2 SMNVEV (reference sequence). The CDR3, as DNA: TGTGCCAGCAGTTTATCATTCCGGGTTTGGGAAGAGACCCAGTACTTC. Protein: CASSLSFRVWEETQYF.

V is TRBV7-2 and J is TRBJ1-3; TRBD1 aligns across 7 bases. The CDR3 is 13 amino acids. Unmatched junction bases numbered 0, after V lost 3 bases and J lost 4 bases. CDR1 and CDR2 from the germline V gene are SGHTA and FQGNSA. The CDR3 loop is CASSFRGGNTIYF. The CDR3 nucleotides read TGTGCCAGCAGCTTCAGGGGGGGAAACACCATATATTTT.

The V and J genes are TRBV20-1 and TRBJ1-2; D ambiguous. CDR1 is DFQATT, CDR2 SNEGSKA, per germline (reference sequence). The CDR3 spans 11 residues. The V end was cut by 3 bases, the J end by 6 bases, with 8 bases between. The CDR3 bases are TGCAGTGCTAGCCCCGGAGATGGCTACACCTTC. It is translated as CSASPGDGYTF.